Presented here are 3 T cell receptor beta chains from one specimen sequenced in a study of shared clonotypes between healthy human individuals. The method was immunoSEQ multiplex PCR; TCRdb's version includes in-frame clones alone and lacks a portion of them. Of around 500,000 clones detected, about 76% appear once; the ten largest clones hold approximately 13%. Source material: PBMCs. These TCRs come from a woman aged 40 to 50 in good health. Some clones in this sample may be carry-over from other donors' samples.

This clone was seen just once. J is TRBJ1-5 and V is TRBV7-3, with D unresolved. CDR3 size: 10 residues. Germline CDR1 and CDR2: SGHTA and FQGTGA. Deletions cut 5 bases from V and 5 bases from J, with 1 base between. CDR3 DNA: TGTGCCAGCAGCCATCAGCCCCAGCATTTT. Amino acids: CASSHQPQHF.

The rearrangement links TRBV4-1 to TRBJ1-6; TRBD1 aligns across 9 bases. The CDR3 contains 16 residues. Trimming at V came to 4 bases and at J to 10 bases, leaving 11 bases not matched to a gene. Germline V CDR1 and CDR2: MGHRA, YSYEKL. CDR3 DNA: TGCGCCAGCAGCCGAGGACAGGGGATCCAGGGCTCACCCCTCCACTTT. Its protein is CASSRGQGIQGSPLHF.

CDR3 region: CASSQHTGELFF. In DNA form, the CDR3 reads TGTGCCAGCAGCCAGCACACCGGGGAGCTGTTTTTT. V is TRBV9 and J is TRBJ2-2; unclear D gene. The CDR3 runs 12 residues. The V end lost 4 bases, the J end lost 3 bases, and 4 bases lay between the germline ends. Germline V gene lookup returns CDR1 SGDLS and CDR2 YYNGEE.